The 10 T cell receptor beta chains presented below share a single source sample, sequenced in a study of regulatory T cells in long-lasting Graves disease. The authors built TCR beta libraries using iRepertoire HTBI primers and Arm-PCR of CDR3 regions. Via MiXCR, TCRdb re-called the multiplex PCR reads, giving one row per CDR3 protein. The sample gives approximately 300,000 distinct CDR3 sequences, 18% of which show up once; about 36% is in the top ten. Time point noted: newly diagnosed GD, antithyroid drugs for less than 3 months. Researchers made the TCR library from RNA that was extracted from PBMCs. Sequences were derived from peripheral blood mononuclear cells (PBMCs), sampled at new diagnosis, from a patient treated with antithyroid drugs. These receptors were obtained from a female donor with Graves disease.

This clonotype has at least ten counts. The chain has TRBV27 and TRBJ1-1, with TRBD1 as a possible D gene (5 bases). Germline CDR1 MNHEY, CDR2 SMNVEV (reference sequence). V lost 2 bases and J lost 0, with 13 bases in between. This CDR3 comprises 16 residues. Here the CDR3 reads CASSLVTEDMNTEAFF. CDR3 bases: TGTGCCAGCAGTTTAGTAACGGAGGACATGAACACTGAAGCTTTCTTT.

This clonotype was observed at least ten times. The chain is built from TRBV12-3 or TRBV12-4 and TRBJ2-2, with D maybe TRBD1 (5 bases). CDR3 length: 18 residues. V was trimmed by 6 bases and J by 6 bases, leaving 26 bases between them. The CDR3, as DNA: TGTGCCAGCAGGGCTCCCCTTATGGCAGGGCCACGGTCCGGGGAGCTGTTTTTT. It codes for CASRAPLMAGPRSGELFF.

This clonotype was counted only a few times. The chain has TRBV7-3 and TRBJ2-3, with D tentatively TRBD1 (7 bases). The CDR3 loop spans 14 amino acids. V was pared by 5 bases and J by 5 bases, with 14 bases between. Germline V CDR1 and CDR2: SGHTA, FQGTGA. The CDR3 nucleotides are TGTGCCAGCAGCCCAGGACAGGAGGGAGATACGCAGTATTTT. Protein: CASSPGQEGDTQYF.

The rearrangement links TRBV28 to TRBJ1-5, with TRBD1 as a possible D gene (6 bases). V dropped 7 bases and J dropped 6 bases, with 16 bases sitting between them. CDR3 size: 14 residues. CDR1 and CDR2 from the germline V gene are MDHEN and SYDVKM. CDR3 sequence reads: CASTSYRGPQPQHF. CDR3 sequence (DNA): TGTGCCAGCACCTCTTATCGGGGGCCTCAGCCCCAGCATTTT.

The chain joins TRBV7-2 to TRBJ2-3, with D possibly being TRBD2 (6 bases). This CDR3 spans 14 amino acids. Germline CDR1 and CDR2: SGHTA and FQGNSA. V lost 5 bases and J 5 bases, leaving 14 bases between the germline ends. CDR3 sequence (DNA): TGTGCCAGCAGCACGGGCGGGGCCGGAGATACGCAGTATTTT. Its translation is CASSTGGAGDTQYF.

V usage is TRBV7-6 and J usage is TRBJ2-3, with TRBD1 matching 10 bases. V lost 4 bases and J lost 6; bases outside the gene matches: 4. This CDR3 has 14 residues. Germline V gene sequence: CDR1 SGHVS, CDR2 FNYEAQ. The CDR3 DNA reads as TGTGCCAGCAGCTCGGGACAGGGGAAGGATACGCAGTATTTT. Its translation: CASSSGQGKDTQYF. The variable domain in full, completed from reference TRBV7-6 and TRBJ2-3, reads GAGVSQSPRYKVTKRGQDVALRCDPISGHVSLYWYRQALGQGPEFLTYFNYEAQQDKSGLPNDRFSAERPEGSISTLTIQRTEQRDSAMYRCASSSGQGKDTQYFGPGTRLTVL.

This clonotype occurred many times. The chain combines TRBV5-6 with TRBJ2-7; possibly TRBD2 for D (6 bases). V was trimmed by 0 bases and J by 3 bases, leaving 10 bases between them. Germline V gene lookup returns CDR1 SGHDT and CDR2 YYEEEE. The CDR3 is made up of 14 amino acids. CDR3 coding DNA: TGTGCCAGCAGCTTGGGACTAGAAGTCTACGAGCAGTACTTC. Translation gives CASSLGLEVYEQYF.

In this sample, this clonotype turned up many times. The CDR3 protein is CASSLGVWRESSYEQYF. CDR3 nucleotide sequence: TGTGCCAGCAGCTTAGGTGTCTGGCGGGAAAGCTCCTACGAGCAGTACTTC. The gene calls are TRBV11-3 and TRBJ2-7; possibly TRBD2 for D (6 bases). Trimming cost V 1 base and J 0 bases, with 16 bases left between them. The CDR3 totals 17 residues. Germline CDR1 is SGHNT and CDR2 is YENEEA.

This clonotype was counted at least ten times. The V and J genes are TRBV12-5 and TRBJ1-6; a possible D gene is TRBD1 (5 bases). Germline V gene data show CDR1 as LGHNT and CDR2 as FRNRAP. With 4 bases removed from V and 3 bases from J, the gap between germline ends came to 19 bases. The CDR3 is made up of 18 amino acids. The DNA of the CDR3 is TGTGCTAGTGGTTCCACATCTTTCCGACAGCTCTATAATTCACCCCTCCACTTT. This gives the protein CASGSTSFRQLYNSPLHF. The full variable domain, its missing parts supplied by reference TRBV12-5 and TRBJ1-6, is DARVTQTPRHKVTEMGQEVTMRCQPILGHNTVFWYRQTMMQGLELLAYFRNRAPLDDSGMPKDRFSAEMPDATLATLKIQPSEPRDSAVYFCASGSTSFRQLYNSPLHFGNGTRLTVT.

Ten or more counts support this clonotype. The gene calls are TRBV11-2 and TRBJ2-3; possibly TRBD1 for D (5 bases). CDR1 SGHAT and CDR2 FQNNGV come from the germline V gene. The germline V and J ends were trimmed by 3 bases and 4 bases, with 11 bases remaining between them. The CDR3 is made up of 14 amino acids. The CDR3 region is CASSFNQGADTQYF. In nucleotides, the CDR3 is TGTGCCAGCAGCTTTAATCAGGGCGCAGATACGCAGTATTTT.